The 27 T cell receptor beta chains reported below all come from one sample, sequenced in a study of shared clonotypes between healthy human individuals. TCRdb keeps only in-frame clones here, not all; method: immunoSEQ multiplex PCR. The sample lists fewer than 600,000 clones, just over 75% occurring once. The specimen sequenced was PBMCs. These receptors were collected from a woman aged 40 to 50 in good health. Some clones in this sample may be carry-over from other donors' samples.

The chain uses TRBV5-1 and TRBJ2-7; no clear D. This CDR3 contains 14 residues. Trimming shortened V by 3 bases and J by 3 bases, and 13 bases separated the two germline ends. CDR1 is SGHRS and CDR2 is YFSETQ in the germline V gene. The CDR3 protein is CASSSGPPNYEQYF. The CDR3 region has the DNA TGCGCCAGCAGCTCCGGACCCCCGAACTACGAGCAGTACTTC.

This chain connects TRBV6-1 to TRBJ2-3; TRBD2 aligns across 14 bases. The CDR3 length is 15 residues. Germline-derived CDR1 and CDR2 are MNHNS and SASEGT. V shed 11 bases, J shed 4 bases, and the junction held 8 bases outside the gene matches. The DNA of the CDR3 is TGTGCCGTCGGGACTAGCGGGAGTTCCCCAGATACGCAGTATTTT. It yields the protein CAVGTSGSSPDTQYF.

This chain uses TRBV30 with TRBJ2-6, with D perhaps TRBD1 (6 bases). V was shortened by 2 bases and J by 3 bases, with 20 bases between the two germline ends. Per the germline V gene, CDR1 is GTSNPN and CDR2 is SVGIG (reference sequence). The CDR3 runs 18 residues. This chain's CDR3 is CAWSSTPSYRDGANVLTF. The CDR3 DNA sequence: TGTGCCTGGAGTTCTACGCCCTCCTACAGGGATGGGGCCAACGTCCTGACTTTC.

The chain combines TRBV2 with TRBJ2-5; 12 bases agree with TRBD2. The CDR3 is 15 amino acids. The germline CDR1 and CDR2 sequences are SNHLY and FYNNEI. With 7 bases clipped from V and 4 bases from J, the junction kept 7 bases outside the gene matches. Here the CDR3 reads CASTLAGGPRETQYF. CDR3 DNA sequence: TGTGCCAGCACCCTAGCGGGAGGGCCTCGAGAGACCCAGTACTTC. The full variable domain, completed using reference TRBV2 and TRBJ2-5, is EPEVTQTPSHQVTQMGQEVILRCVPISNHLYFYWYRQILGQKVEFLVSFYNNEISEKSEIFDDQFSVERPDGSNFTLKIRSTKLEDSAMYFCASTLAGGPRETQYFGPGTRLLVL.

The V gene is TRBV6-6, the J gene TRBJ2-3; 8 bases align to TRBD2. V lost 2 bases to trimming and J lost 0 bases; unmatched junction nucleotides: 4. Germline V gives CDR1 MNHNY, CDR2 SVGAGI (reference sequence). The CDR3 runs 16 residues. As DNA, the CDR3 is TGTGCCAGCAGTTACACCCAGCGGGAGAGCACAGATACGCAGTATTTT. Its protein is CASSYTQRESTDTQYF.

This clone is a singleton in its sample. This sequence joins TRBV5-1 and TRBJ2-5; D is possibly TRBD1 or TRBD2 (6 bases each). The V gene lost 4 bases and the J gene lost 1 base, with 14 bases spanning the gap. The CDR3 spans 15 residues. Germline lookup yields CDR1 SGHRS and CDR2 YFSETQ. CDR3 DNA sequence: TGCGCCAGCAGCCTGGACGGAGGGGGCCAAGAGACCCAGTACTTC. This codes for CASSLDGGGQETQYF.

The V gene is TRBV6-1, the J gene TRBJ2-6, with D tentatively TRBD1 (5 bases). V was clipped by 4 bases and J by 5 bases, with 18 bases between them. Germline CDR1 is MNHNS and CDR2 is SASEGT. This CDR3 is built from 17 residues. CDR3 protein: CASSAPGSRLWANVLTF. The DNA of the CDR3 is TGTGCCAGCAGTGCGCCAGGGTCGCGACTCTGGGCCAACGTCCTGACTTTC.

This chain uses TRBV7-2 with TRBJ2-7; D call uncertain. The V and J ends lost 5 bases and 4 bases respectively, with 9 bases between them. This CDR3 region has 12 residues. The germline V gene has CDR1 SGHTA and CDR2 FQGNSA. The CDR3 loop reads CASSPLYYEQYF. The DNA for the CDR3 is TGTGCCAGCAGCCCCTTATATTACGAGCAGTACTTC.

The chain uses TRBV29-1 and TRBJ2-3; 9 bases agree with TRBD2. The V segment lost 5 bases and the J segment 4 bases; nucleotides outside the gene matches: 7. Germline CDR1 SQVTM, CDR2 ANQGSEA. This CDR3 is built from 14 residues. As DNA, the CDR3 is TGCAGCGTTCATAGCGGGAGAACATCAGATACGCAGTATTTT. It specifies CSVHSGRTSDTQYF.

The chain combines TRBV4-2 with TRBJ2-3; D is perhaps TRBD2 (5 bases). The germline CDR1 and CDR2 sequences are LGHNA and YNFKEQ. This CDR3 has 14 residues. V was cut by 3 bases and J by 2 bases, with 9 bases left in between. CDR3 sequence reads: CASSQGALTDTQYF. DNA for the CDR3: TGTGCCAGCAGCCAGGGAGCGCTCACAGATACGCAGTATTTT.

This rearrangement joins TRBV19 to TRBJ2-7; perhaps D is TRBD1 or TRBD2 (5 bases each). CDR1 LNHDA and CDR2 SQIVND come from the germline V gene (reference sequence). The CDR3 is made up of 16 amino acids. V lost 1 base, J lost 6 bases, and 19 bases lay in between. The CDR3: CASSIAAGTRPPEQYF. DNA of the CDR3: TGTGCCAGTAGTATAGCTGCCGGGACGCGGCCTCCCGAGCAGTACTTC.

The rearrangement uses TRBV6-5 and TRBJ2-7; TRBD2 is a possible D gene (6 bases). This CDR3 contains 13 residues. V was clipped by 6 bases and J by 3 bases, with 12 bases between them. Germline CDR1 MNHEY, CDR2 SVGAGI. The CDR3 sequence: CASSRGSLYEQYF. The CDR3 DNA follows: TGTGCCAGCAGCCGGGGGAGCCTCTACGAGCAGTACTTC.

V gene TRBV11-3 combines with J gene TRBJ2-2; D perhaps matches TRBD1 (6 bases). Germline lookup yields CDR1 SGHNT and CDR2 YENEEA. V lost 5 bases, J lost 5 bases, and 12 bases lay in between. This CDR3 comprises 14 residues. The CDR3 DNA reads TGTGCCAGCAGCACCGGACAGTTTACCGGGGAGCTGTTTTTT. Translating it yields CASSTGQFTGELFF.

A word on this clone: Additional DNA sequences in this sample encode the identical CDR3. This chain joins TRBV9 and TRBJ2-1, with 9 bases identical to TRBD2. The trim removed 0 bases at V and 6 bases at J, leaving 4 bases unmatched. This CDR3 comprises 15 residues. Germline assignment: CDR1 SGDLS and CDR2 YYNGEE. The CDR3 DNA reads TGTGCCAGCAGCGTAGTGGCGGGAGGGTTCAATGAGCAGTTCTTC. It yields the protein CASSVVAGGFNEQFF.

Notes on this clone: With a much larger clone just one base away, this may be a read error. Other DNA sequences from this sample encode an identical CDR3 as well. This sequence joins TRBV30 and TRBJ1-1; D is unclear. CDR1 is GTSNPN, CDR2 SVGIG, per germline (reference sequence). The V end lost 2 bases, the J end lost 1 base, and 5 bases lay between the germline ends. The CDR3 is 12 residues long. In nucleotides, the CDR3 is TGTGCCTGGAGTAGACAGAACACTGAAGCTTTCTTT. Its protein product is CAWSRQNTEAFF.

This clone was recorded at least ten times. The chain links TRBV7-9 to TRBJ2-3; 7 bases are shared with TRBD1. J lost 0 bases, V lost 8 bases, and 17 bases had no gene match. CDR3 size: 18 residues. Per the germline V gene, CDR1 is SEHNR and CDR2 is FQNEAQ (reference sequence). CDR3 loop: CASRLRPGDSPSTDTQYF. In nucleotides, the CDR3 is TGTGCCAGCCGACTTAGGCCCGGGGACAGTCCTAGCACAGATACGCAGTATTTT.

The CDR3 coding sequence is TGTGCCAGTAGTGTAGCGGGAGTGTACGAGCAGTACTTC. Protein sequence: CASSVAGVYEQYF. This rearrangement joins TRBV19 to TRBJ2-7, with 9 bases aligning to TRBD2. Germline CDR1 is LNHDA and CDR2 is SQIVND (reference sequence). V shed 5 bases and J 4 bases; nucleotides not matched to a gene: 3. The CDR3 consists of 13 residues.

The chain couples TRBV7-2 to TRBJ2-1; no clear D gene. CDR1 and CDR2 from the germline V gene are SGHTA and FQGNSA. Trimming removed 4 bases at V and 7 bases at J, with 11 bases between. This CDR3 has 13 residues. In nucleotides, the CDR3 is TGTGCCAGCAGCTCCTCAGGTCCAAATGAGCAGTTCTTC. Translation: CASSSSGPNEQFF. Together with reference TRBV7-2 and TRBJ2-1, the CDR3 gives the full variable domain: GAGVSQSPSNKVTEKGKDVELRCDPISGHTALYWYRQSLGQGLEFLIYFQGNSAPDKSGLPSDRFSAERTGGSVSTLTIQRTQQEDSAVYLCASSSSGPNEQFFGPGTRLTVL.

The chain uses TRBV6-5 and TRBJ1-1, with D perhaps TRBD1 (5 bases). Germline V gene sequence: CDR1 MNHEY, CDR2 SVGAGI. The CDR3 is 16 amino acids. Trimming shortened V by 0 bases and J by 5 bases, and 16 bases separated the two germline ends. The CDR3 sequence is CASSYSVPRKGTEAFF. The CDR3 DNA is TGTGCCAGCAGTTACTCGGTCCCTCGGAAGGGGACTGAAGCTTTCTTT.

The chain carries TRBV27 and TRBJ1-2; maybe TRBD1 (5 bases). Trimming removed 8 bases at V and 3 bases at J, with 13 bases between. The CDR3 sequence is 13 residues long. The germline CDR1 and CDR2 sequences are MNHEY and SMNVEV (reference sequence). The CDR3: CASGVREDYGYTF. The CDR3 coding sequence is TGTGCCAGCGGCGTCAGGGAGGACTATGGCTACACCTTC.

This chain links TRBV5-1 with TRBJ2-7; a possible D gene is TRBD1 (5 bases). Germline V gives CDR1 SGHRS, CDR2 YFSETQ. The V end lost 4 bases, the J end lost 0 bases, and 17 bases lay between the germline ends. This CDR3 contains 16 residues. CDR3 coding DNA: TGCGCCAGCAGCCCAACAGGTCTTAGTAGCTCCTACGAGCAGTACTTC. Amino acid sequence: CASSPTGLSSSYEQYF.

This chain joins TRBV5-1 and TRBJ1-1; D is unclear. This CDR3 spans 17 amino acids. The germline V gene has CDR1 SGHRS and CDR2 YFSETQ. V dropped 1 base and J dropped 5 bases, with 21 bases sitting between them. CDR3 amino acids: CASSLPLGLVRQTEAFF. The CDR3 region has the DNA TGCGCCAGCAGCTTGCCCTTGGGTCTCGTCAGGCAGACTGAAGCTTTCTTT. The whole variable domain, filled in from reference TRBV5-1 and TRBJ1-1, reads KAGVTQTPRYLIKTRGQQVTLSCSPISGHRSVSWYQQTPGQGLQFLFEYFSETQRNKGNFPGRFSGRQFSNSRSEMNVSTLELGDSALYLCASSLPLGLVRQTEAFFGQGTRLTVV.

This clone was detected only a few times. V is TRBV7-9 and J is TRBJ2-5, with D unresolved. The closer fit of TRBJ2-7 to the DNA end suggests the J call may be wrong. The CDR3 totals 14 residues. The germline gives CDR1 SEHNR, CDR2 FQNEAQ (reference sequence). The CDR3 loop is CASSLGLDPYEQYF. The CDR3 region has the DNA TGTGCCAGCAGCTTAGGTCTGGACCCCTACGAGCAGTACTTC.

CDR3 loop: CAISQGGIQETQYF. The CDR3 DNA sequence: TGTGCCATCAGTCAGGGGGGAATACAAGAGACCCAGTACTTC. The rearrangement uses TRBV10-3 and TRBJ2-5; a possible D gene is TRBD1 (7 bases). Trimming stripped 5 bases from V and 2 bases from J, with 12 bases between. This CDR3 is 14 amino acids long. Germline CDR1 and CDR2: ENHRY and SYGVKD.

The rearrangement uses TRBV27 and TRBJ2-5, with D uncertain. Germline CDR1 reads MNHEY; CDR2 reads SMNVEV (reference sequence). V was cut by 3 bases and J by 4 bases, with 18 bases left in between. CDR3 length equals 16 residues. CDR3: CASSFSPAWGRETQYF. The CDR3 DNA reads TGTGCCAGCAGTTTTTCCCCTGCGTGGGGTCGAGAGACCCAGTACTTC.

The chain combines TRBV4-2 with TRBJ1-1; 9 bases are a match to TRBD1. This CDR3 is 17 amino acids long. J lost 4 bases, V lost 4 bases, and 13 bases had no gene match. Germline assignment: CDR1 LGHNA and CDR2 YNFKEQ. The CDR3 bases are TGTGCCAGCAGCCCGCAAGGGGACAGGGCGAGGATCACTGAAGCTTTCTTT. This codes for CASSPQGDRARITEAFF.

The chain links TRBV10-2 to TRBJ2-1; possibly TRBD2 for D (6 bases). V was pared by 4 bases and J by 0 bases, with 10 bases between. This CDR3 comprises 15 residues. Germline loops: CDR1 WSHSY, CDR2 SAAADI. The CDR3 region is CASSGSGDSYNEQFF. DNA for the CDR3: TGCGCCAGCAGTGGTTCGGGAGACTCCTACAATGAGCAGTTCTTC.